This TCR beta chain is from a study of blood T cells in healthy people across ages. The use of a sample-barcoded 5' primer and a J-beta primer mix characterized a second PCR of 7 to 11 cycles. Carrying 12 random nucleotides, a template-switch adaptor labeled each individual cDNA molecule. All samples gave at least 3 million CDR3-containing paired-end reads. TCRdb recomputed calls from the 5' RACE reads with MiXCR, one row per CDR3 protein. The sample holds roughly 800,000 distinct CDR3 sequences, about 62% seen once. Total RNA was isolated from each sample in quantities of at least 5 micrograms. Broader study findings: The percentage of naive T cells correlated strongly with TCR beta diversity.

Between the trimmed V and J ends, which lost 4 bases and 2 bases, there was a span of 12 bases. This CDR3 region has 14 residues. Turning to this clonotype: What it recognizes is unknown.

V is TRBV12-3 or TRBV12-4 and J is TRBJ2-7, with D tentatively TRBD1 or TRBD2 (5 bases each). The sequenced material came from blood. This TCR was recovered from a man aged 25 to 40 in good health. CDR3 coding DNA: TGTGCCAGCAGTTCCGGGACGGTAACCTACGAGCAGTACTTC. Protein sequence: CASSSGTVTYEQYF.